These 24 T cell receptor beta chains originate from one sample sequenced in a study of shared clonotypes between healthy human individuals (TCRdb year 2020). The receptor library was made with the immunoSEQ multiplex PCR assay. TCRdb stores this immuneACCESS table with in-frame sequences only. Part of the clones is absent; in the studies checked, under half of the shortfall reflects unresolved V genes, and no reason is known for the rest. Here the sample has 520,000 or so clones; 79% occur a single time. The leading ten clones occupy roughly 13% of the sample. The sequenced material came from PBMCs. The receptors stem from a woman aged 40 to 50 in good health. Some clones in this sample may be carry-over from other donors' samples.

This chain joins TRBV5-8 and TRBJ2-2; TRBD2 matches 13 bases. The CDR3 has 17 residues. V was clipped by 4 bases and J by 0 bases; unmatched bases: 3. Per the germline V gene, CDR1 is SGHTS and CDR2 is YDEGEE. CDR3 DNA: TGTGCCAGCAGCCGAGGACTAGCGGGAGCGAACACCGGGGAGCTGTTTTTT. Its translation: CASSRGLAGANTGELFF.

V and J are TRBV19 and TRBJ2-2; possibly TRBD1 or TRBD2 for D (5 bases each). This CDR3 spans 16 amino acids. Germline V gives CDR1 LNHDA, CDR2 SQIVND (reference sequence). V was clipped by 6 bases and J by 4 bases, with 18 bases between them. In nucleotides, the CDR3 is TGTGCCAGTAGGGGGACGGGATTCTTTGGCACCGGGGAGCTGTTTTTT. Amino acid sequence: CASRGTGFFGTGELFF.

The CDR3 DNA is TGTGCCAGCAGCCCTAGGGGGGGGCCGGGCACTGAAGCTTTCTTT. Protein product: CASSPRGGPGTEAFF. The chain carries TRBV7-9 and TRBJ1-1; the D gene is possibly TRBD1 (6 bases). Per the germline V gene, CDR1 is SEHNR and CDR2 is FQNEAQ (reference sequence). The CDR3 sequence is 15 residues long. V was shortened by 5 bases and J by 4 bases, with 17 bases between the two germline ends.

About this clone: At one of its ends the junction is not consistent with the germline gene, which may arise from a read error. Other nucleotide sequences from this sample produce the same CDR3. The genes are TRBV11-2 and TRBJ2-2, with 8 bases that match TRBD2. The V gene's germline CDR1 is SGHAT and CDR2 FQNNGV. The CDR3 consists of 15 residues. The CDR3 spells CASSPPSGPTGELFF. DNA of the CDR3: TGTGCTAGCAGCCCCCCTAGCGGGCCTACCGGGGAGCTGTTTTTT.

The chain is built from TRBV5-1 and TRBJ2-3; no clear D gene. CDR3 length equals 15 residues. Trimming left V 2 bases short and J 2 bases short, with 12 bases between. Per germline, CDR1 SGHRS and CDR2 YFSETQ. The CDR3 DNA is TGCGCCAGCAGCTTCGGGCAGCATTTCACAGATACGCAGTATTTT. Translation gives CASSFGQHFTDTQYF.

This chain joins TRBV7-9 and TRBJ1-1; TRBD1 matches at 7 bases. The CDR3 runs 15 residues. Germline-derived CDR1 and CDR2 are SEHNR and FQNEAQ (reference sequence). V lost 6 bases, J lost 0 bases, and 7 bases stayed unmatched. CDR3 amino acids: CASRRNRGLNTEAFF. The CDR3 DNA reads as TGTGCCAGCAGACGAAACAGGGGACTGAACACTGAAGCTTTCTTT. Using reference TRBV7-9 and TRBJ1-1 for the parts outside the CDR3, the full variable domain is DTGVSQNPRHKITKRGQNVTFRCDPISEHNRLYWYRQTLGQGPEFLTYFQNEAQLEKSRLLSDRFSAERPKGSFSTLEIQRTEQGDSAMYLCASRRNRGLNTEAFFGQGTRLTVV.

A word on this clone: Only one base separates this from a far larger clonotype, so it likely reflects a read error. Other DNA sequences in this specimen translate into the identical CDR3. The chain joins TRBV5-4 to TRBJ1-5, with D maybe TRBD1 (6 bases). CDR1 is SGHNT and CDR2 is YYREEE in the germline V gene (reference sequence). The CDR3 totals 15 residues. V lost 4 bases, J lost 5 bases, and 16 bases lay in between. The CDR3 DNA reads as TGTGCCAGCAGCCAAGATGAGGGGGGTCATCAGCCCCAGCATTTT. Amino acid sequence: CASSQDEGGHQPQHF.

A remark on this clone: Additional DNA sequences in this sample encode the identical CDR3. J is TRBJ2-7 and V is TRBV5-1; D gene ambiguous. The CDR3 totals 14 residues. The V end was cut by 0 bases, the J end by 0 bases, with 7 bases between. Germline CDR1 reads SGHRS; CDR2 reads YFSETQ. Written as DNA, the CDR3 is TGCGCCAGCAGCTTGGCCACCGACTCCTACGAGCAGTACTTC. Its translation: CASSLATDSYEQYF.

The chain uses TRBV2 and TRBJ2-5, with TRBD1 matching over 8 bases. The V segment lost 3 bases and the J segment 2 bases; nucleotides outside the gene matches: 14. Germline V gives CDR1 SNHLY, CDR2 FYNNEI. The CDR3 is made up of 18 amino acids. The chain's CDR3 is CASSDPIGDRNEQETQYF. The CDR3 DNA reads TGTGCCAGCAGTGATCCTATTGGGGACAGGAACGAACAAGAGACCCAGTACTTC.

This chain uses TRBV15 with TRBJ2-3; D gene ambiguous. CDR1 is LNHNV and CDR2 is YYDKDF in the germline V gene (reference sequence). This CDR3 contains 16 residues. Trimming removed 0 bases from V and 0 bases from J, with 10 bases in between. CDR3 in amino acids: CATSREGGASTDTQYF. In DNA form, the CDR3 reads TGTGCCACCAGCAGAGAAGGTGGAGCTAGCACAGATACGCAGTATTTT.

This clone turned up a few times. CDR3 bases: TGTGCCAGCAGTTTAGTTTCTTCGGGATGGGCCACAGATACGCAGTATTTT. Its translation is CASSLVSSGWATDTQYF. The rearrangement joins TRBV28 to TRBJ2-3, with TRBD2 as a possible D gene (5 bases). Trimming took 2 bases from V and 2 from J, leaving 17 bases between them. This CDR3 has 17 amino acids. CDR1 MDHEN and CDR2 SYDVKM come from the germline V gene. The full variable domain, its missing parts supplied by reference TRBV28 and TRBJ2-3, is DVKVTQSSRYLVKRTGEKVFLECVQDMDHENMFWYRQDPGLGLRLIYFSYDVKMKEKGDIPEGYSVSREKKERFSLILESASTNQTSMYLCASSLVSSGWATDTQYFGPGTRLTVL.

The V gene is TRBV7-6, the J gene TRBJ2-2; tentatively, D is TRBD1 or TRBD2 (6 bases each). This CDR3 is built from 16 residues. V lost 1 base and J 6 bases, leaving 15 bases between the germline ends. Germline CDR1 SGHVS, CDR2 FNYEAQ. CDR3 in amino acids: CASSLVGGGVAGELFF. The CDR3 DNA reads TGTGCCAGCAGCTTAGTGGGGGGCGGCGTCGCCGGGGAGCTGTTTTTT.

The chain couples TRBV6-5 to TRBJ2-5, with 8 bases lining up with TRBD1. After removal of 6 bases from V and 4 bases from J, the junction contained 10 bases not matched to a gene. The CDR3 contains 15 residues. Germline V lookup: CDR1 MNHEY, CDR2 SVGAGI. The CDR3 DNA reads TGTGCCAGCAGGGTCGGGACAGGACTGACAGAGACCCAGTACTTC. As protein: CASRVGTGLTETQYF.

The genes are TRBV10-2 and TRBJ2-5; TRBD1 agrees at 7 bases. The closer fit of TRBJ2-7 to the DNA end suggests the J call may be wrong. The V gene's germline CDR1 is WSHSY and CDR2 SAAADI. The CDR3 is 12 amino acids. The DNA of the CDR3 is TGCGCCAGCTCCGGACAGGCCTACGAGCAGTACTTC. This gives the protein CASSGQAYEQYF.

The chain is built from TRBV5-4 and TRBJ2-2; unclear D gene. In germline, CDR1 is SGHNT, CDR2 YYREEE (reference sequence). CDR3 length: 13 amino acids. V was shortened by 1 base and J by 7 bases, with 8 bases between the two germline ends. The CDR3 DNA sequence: TGTGCCAGCAGCTTGAGCTTTGTCGGGGAGCTGTTTTTT. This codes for CASSLSFVGELFF.

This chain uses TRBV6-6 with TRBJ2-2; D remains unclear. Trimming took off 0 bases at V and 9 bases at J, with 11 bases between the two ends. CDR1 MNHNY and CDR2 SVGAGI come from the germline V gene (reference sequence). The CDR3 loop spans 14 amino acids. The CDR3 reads CASSYSPSTWELFF. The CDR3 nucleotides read TGTGCCAGCAGTTACTCTCCTAGTACCTGGGAGCTGTTTTTT.

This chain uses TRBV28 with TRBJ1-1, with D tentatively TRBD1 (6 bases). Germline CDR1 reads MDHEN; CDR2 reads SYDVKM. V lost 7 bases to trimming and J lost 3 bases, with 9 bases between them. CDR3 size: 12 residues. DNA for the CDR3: TGTGCCAGCAACACAGGGTACACTGAAGCTTTCTTT. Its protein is CASNTGYTEAFF.

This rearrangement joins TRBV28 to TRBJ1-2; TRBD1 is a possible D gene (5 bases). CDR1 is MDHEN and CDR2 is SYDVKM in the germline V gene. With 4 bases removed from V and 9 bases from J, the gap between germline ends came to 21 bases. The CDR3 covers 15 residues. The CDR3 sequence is CASSSLSLKGDRYTF. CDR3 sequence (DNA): TGTGCCAGCAGTTCCCTAAGTCTGAAAGGGGACCGCTACACCTTC.

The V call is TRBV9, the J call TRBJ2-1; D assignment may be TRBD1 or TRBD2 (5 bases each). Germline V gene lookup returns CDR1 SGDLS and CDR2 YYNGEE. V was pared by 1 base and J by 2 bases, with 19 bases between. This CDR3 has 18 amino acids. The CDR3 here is CASSVTDPGPLPYNEQFF. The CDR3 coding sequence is TGTGCCAGCAGCGTAACAGACCCGGGACCCCTGCCCTACAATGAGCAGTTCTTC.

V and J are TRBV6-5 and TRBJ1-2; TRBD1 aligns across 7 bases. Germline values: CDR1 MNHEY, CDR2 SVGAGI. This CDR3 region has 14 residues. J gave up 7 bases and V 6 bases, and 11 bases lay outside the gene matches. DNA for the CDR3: TGTGCCAGCAGACTAGAAAGGGGGCTGGGTGGCTACACCTTC. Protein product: CASRLERGLGGYTF.

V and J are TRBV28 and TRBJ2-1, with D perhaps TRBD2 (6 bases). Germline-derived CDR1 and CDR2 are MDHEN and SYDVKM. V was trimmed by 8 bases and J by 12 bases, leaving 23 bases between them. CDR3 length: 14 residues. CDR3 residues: CASARRWRGRVQFF. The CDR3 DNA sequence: TGTGCCAGCGCCCGCCGTTGGAGGGGAAGGGTGCAGTTCTTC.

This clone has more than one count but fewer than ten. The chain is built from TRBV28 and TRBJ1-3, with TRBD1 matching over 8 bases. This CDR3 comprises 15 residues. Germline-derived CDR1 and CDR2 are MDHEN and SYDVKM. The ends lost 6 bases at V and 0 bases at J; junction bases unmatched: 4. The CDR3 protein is CASSGTGYSGNTIYF. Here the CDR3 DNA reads TGTGCCAGCAGCGGGACAGGTTACTCTGGAAACACCATATATTTT.

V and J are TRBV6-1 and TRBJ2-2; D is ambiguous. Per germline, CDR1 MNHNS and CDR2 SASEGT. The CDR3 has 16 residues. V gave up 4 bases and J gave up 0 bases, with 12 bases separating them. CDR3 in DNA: TGTGCCAGCAGTGTCACGGTCCCGGCGAACACCGGGGAGCTGTTTTTT. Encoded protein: CASSVTVPANTGELFF.

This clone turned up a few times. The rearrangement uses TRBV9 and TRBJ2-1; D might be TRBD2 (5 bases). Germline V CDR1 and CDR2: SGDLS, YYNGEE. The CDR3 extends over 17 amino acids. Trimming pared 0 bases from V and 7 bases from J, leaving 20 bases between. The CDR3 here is CASSVGGGYTRRNEQFF. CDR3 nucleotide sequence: TGTGCCAGCAGCGTAGGCGGAGGTTACACCCGTCGGAATGAGCAGTTCTTC.